These 6 T cell receptor beta chains came from one sample sequenced in a study of cytomegalovirus exposure and HLA in healthy donors. The PCR was carried out with 60 Vbeta primers and 13 Jbeta primers. Only in-frame clones appear in the TCRdb table, and some are missing; sequencing was by immunoSEQ multiplex PCR. Found here are fewer than 130,000 clones, approximately 70% of them singletons; the top ten hold 3.5% to 4%. What was sequenced was PBMCs. The receptors were gathered from a man aged 25 to 45 in good health and CMV-seropositive.

The chain couples TRBV2 to TRBJ1-4; 7 bases align to TRBD1. The length of the CDR3 is 13 residues. CDR1 and CDR2 from the germline V gene are SNHLY and FYNNEI. After removal of 8 bases from V and 1 base from J, the junction contained 1 base not matched to a gene. Here the CDR3 reads CASRDRTNEKLFF. The CDR3 coding sequence is TGTGCCAGCCGGGACAGAACTAATGAAAAACTGTTTTTT.

This clone is a singleton in its sample. The gene calls are TRBV10-3 and TRBJ1-2; 7 positions agree with TRBD1. V was pared by 8 bases and J by 0 bases, with 9 bases of the junction left unmatched. The CDR3 sequence is 15 residues long. Germline V gives CDR1 ENHRY, CDR2 SYGVKD. In DNA form, the CDR3 reads TGTGCCATCCAGACAGGGCTGGGAGCTAACTATGGCTACACCTTC. Its protein product is CAIQTGLGANYGYTF.

This clone was picked up one time. The gene calls are TRBV5-1 and TRBJ2-3; 9 nucleotides match TRBD1. The junction had 11 bases not matched to a gene; V was cut back by 1 base and J by 2 bases. The CDR3 has 18 residues. The germline V gene encodes CDR1 SGHRS and CDR2 YFSETQ. The CDR3 DNA follows: TGCGCCAGCAGCTTGAGACACGGACAGGGGCCCCCCACAGATACGCAGTATTTT. This sequence encodes CASSLRHGQGPPTDTQYF.

This clone was counted a few times. V and J are TRBV4-1 and TRBJ1-6, with D perhaps TRBD1 (5 bases). The germline V and J ends were trimmed by 1 base and 10 bases, with 14 bases remaining between them. The CDR3 loop spans 15 amino acids. Looked up from germline, CDR1 is MGHRA and CDR2 is YSYEKL. The CDR3 sequence: CASSQGSSKGSPLHF. CDR3 bases: TGCGCCAGCAGCCAAGGGTCTTCTAAGGGGTCACCCCTCCACTTT.

The genes are TRBV5-1 and TRBJ1-1; possible D gene TRBD1, 5 bases. The V end was cut by 3 bases, the J end by 4 bases, with 13 bases between. The CDR3 runs to 14 residues. Germline CDR1 reads SGHRS; CDR2 reads YFSETQ. Written as DNA, the CDR3 is TGCGCCAGCAGCTCGGGACTCGGTGGCACTGAAGCTTTCTTT. Its protein is CASSSGLGGTEAFF.

The J gene is TRBJ2-1, the V gene TRBV4-1; D is undetermined. The CDR3 is made up of 13 amino acids. Germline loops: CDR1 MGHRA, CDR2 YSYEKL. Trimming removed 2 bases at V and 10 bases at J, with 12 bases between. The CDR3 bases are TGCGCCAGCAGCCAATTGATCAGGAACGAGCAGTTCTTC. Translation gives CASSQLIRNEQFF.